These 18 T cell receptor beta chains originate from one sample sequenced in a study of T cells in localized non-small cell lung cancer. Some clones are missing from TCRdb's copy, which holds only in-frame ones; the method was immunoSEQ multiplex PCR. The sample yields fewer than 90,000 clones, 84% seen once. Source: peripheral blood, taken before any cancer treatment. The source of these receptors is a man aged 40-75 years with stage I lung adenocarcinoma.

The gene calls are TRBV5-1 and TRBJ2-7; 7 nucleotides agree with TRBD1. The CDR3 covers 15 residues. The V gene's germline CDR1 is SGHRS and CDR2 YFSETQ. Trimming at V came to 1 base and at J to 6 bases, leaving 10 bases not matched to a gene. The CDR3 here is CASSLQGQVKGEQYF. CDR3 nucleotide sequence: TGCGCCAGCAGCTTGCAAGGACAGGTCAAAGGCGAGCAGTACTTC.

The CDR3 spells CASSRTGTVEGEYF. CDR3 nucleotides: TGTGCCAGCAGTCGAACCGGGACGGTCGAAGGGGAGTACTTC. This chain joins TRBV6-6 and TRBJ2-7; either TRBD1 or TRBD2 may fit D (5 bases each). Trimming stripped 5 bases from V and 11 bases from J, with 22 bases between. The CDR3 is made up of 14 amino acids. Germline V CDR1 and CDR2: MNHNY, SVGAGI (reference sequence).

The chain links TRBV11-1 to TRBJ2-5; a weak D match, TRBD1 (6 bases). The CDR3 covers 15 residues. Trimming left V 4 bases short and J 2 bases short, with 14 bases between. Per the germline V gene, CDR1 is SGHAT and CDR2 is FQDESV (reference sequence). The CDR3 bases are TGTGCCAGCAGCTACACCGGGACACAACAAGAGACCCAGTACTTC. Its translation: CASSYTGTQQETQYF.

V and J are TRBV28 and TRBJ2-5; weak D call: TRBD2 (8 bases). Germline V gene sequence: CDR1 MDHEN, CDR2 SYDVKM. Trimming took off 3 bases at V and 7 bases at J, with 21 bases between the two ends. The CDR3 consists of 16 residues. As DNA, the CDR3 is TGTGCCAGCAGTTTGTGGGGGACAGCGGGGGTTGGGACCCAGTACTTC. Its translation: CASSLWGTAGVGTQYF.

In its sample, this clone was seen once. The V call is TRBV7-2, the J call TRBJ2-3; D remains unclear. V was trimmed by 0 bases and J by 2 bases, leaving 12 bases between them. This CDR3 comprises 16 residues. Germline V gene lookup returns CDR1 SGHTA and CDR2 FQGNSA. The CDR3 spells CASSLASTHSTDTQYF. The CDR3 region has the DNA TGTGCCAGCAGCTTAGCTTCGACTCATTCCACAGATACGCAGTATTTT.

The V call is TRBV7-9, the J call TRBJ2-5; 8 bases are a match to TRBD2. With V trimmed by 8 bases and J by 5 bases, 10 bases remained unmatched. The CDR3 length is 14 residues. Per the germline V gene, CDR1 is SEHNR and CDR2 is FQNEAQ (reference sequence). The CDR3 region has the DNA TGTGCCAGCGCCGGGGGGGGCACCAGGGAGACCCAGTACTTC. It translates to CASAGGGTRETQYF.

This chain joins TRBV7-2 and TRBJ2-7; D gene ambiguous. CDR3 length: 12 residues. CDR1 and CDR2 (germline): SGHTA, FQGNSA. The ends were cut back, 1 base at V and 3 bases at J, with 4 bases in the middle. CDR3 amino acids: CASSLDHYEQYF. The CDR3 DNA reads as TGTGCCAGCAGCTTAGACCACTACGAGCAGTACTTC.

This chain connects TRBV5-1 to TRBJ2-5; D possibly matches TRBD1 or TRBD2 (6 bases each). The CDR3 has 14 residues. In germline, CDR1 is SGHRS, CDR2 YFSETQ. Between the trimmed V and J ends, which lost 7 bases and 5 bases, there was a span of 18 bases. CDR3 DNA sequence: TGCGCCAGCGGGGGATCGGGGGCGGGGGAGACCCAGTACTTC. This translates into CASGGSGAGETQYF.

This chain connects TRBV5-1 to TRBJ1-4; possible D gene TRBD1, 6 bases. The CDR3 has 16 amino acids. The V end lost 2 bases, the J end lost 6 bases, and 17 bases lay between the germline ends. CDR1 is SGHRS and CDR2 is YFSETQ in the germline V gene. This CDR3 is CASSLGGQPGHEKLFF. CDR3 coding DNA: TGCGCCAGCAGCTTAGGGGGGCAGCCCGGTCATGAAAAACTGTTTTTT.

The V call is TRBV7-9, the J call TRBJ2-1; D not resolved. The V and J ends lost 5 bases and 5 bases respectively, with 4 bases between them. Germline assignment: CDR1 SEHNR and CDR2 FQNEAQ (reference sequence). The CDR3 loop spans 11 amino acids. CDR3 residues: CASSIHNEQFF. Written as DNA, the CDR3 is TGTGCCAGCAGCATCCACAATGAGCAGTTCTTC.

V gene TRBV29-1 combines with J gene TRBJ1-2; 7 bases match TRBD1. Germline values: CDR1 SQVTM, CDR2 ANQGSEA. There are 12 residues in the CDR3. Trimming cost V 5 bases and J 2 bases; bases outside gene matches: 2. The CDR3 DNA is TGCAGCGTTACGGACAGGAACTATGGCTACACCTTC. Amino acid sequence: CSVTDRNYGYTF.

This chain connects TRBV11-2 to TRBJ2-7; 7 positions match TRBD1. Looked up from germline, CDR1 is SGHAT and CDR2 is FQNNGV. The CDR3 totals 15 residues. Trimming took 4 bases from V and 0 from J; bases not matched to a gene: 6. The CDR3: CASSSEGAISYEQYF. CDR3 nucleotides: TGTGCCAGCAGCTCAGAGGGGGCGATCTCCTACGAGCAGTACTTC.

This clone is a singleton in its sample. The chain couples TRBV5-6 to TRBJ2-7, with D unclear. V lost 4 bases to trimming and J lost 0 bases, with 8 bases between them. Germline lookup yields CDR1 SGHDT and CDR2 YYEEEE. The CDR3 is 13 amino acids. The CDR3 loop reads CASSRTSSYEQYF. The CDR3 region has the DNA TGTGCCAGCAGCCGGACGAGCTCCTACGAGCAGTACTTC.

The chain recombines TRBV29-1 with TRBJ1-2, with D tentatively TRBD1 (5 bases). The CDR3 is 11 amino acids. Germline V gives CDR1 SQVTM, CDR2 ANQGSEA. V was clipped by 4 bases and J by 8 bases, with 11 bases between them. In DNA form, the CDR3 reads TGCAGCGTTGGGGGACCCACGGGCTACACCTTC. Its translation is CSVGGPTGYTF.

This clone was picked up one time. The CDR3 sequence: CATSTGDRGGDTIYF. In DNA form, the CDR3 reads TGTGCCACCAGCACCGGAGACAGGGGAGGGGACACCATATATTTT. The chain uses TRBV15 and TRBJ1-3; 8 bases fit TRBD1. Germline trimming cut 4 bases from V and 8 bases from J; bases unmatched to any gene: 10. Germline-derived CDR1 and CDR2 are LNHNV and YYDKDF (reference sequence). This CDR3 has 15 residues.

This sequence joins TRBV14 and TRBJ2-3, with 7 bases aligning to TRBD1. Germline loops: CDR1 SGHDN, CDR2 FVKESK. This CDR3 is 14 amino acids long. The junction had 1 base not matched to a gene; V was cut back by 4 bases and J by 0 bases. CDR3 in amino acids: CASSRDRSTDTQYF. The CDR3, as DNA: TGTGCCAGCAGCCGGGACAGAAGCACAGATACGCAGTATTTT. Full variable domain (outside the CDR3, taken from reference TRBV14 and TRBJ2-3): EAGVTQFPSHSVIEKGQTVTLRCDPISGHDNLYWYRRVMGKEIKFLLHFVKESKQDESGMPNNRFLAERTGGTYSTLKVQPAELEDSGVYFCASSRDRSTDTQYFGPGTRLTVL.

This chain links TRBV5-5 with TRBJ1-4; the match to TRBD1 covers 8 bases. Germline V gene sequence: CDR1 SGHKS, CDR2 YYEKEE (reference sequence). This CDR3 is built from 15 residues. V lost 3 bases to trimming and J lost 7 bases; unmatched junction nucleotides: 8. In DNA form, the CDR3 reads TGTGCCAGCAGCTCTGGCAGGGGGCTGAGTGAAAAACTGTTTTTT. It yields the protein CASSSGRGLSEKLFF. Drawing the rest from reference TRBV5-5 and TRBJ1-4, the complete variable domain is DAGVTQSPTHLIKTRGQQVTLRCSPISGHKSVSWYQQVLGQGPQFIFQYYEKEERGRGNFPDRFSARQFPNYSSELNVNALLLGDSALYLCASSSGRGLSEKLFFGSGTQLSVL.

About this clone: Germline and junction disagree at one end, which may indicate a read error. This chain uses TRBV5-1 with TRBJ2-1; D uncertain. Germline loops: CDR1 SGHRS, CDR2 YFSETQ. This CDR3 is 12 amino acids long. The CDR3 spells CASAVSCNEQFF. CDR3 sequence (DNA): TGCGCCAGCGCAGTCTCCTGCAATGAGCAGTTCTTC.